This T cell receptor (beta chain) derives from a study of blood T cells in healthy people across ages. The germline V gene encodes CDR1 SGHRS and CDR2 YFSETQ. The CDR3 loop spans 15 amino acids. V shed 0 bases and J shed 6 bases, with 13 bases lying between them. Primed by a sample-barcoded 5' primer and a J-beta primer mix, a second PCR proceeded for 7 to 11 cycles. TCRdb passed the 5' RACE reads through MiXCR, listing each CDR3 protein once. The repertoire holds about 1.4 million distinct CDR3 sequences, 59% seen once, with 6.5% to 8.5% in the top ten. Study findings and constraints: A greater number of naive CD4+ cells and higher diversity distinguished long-lived donors from aged donors.

There are a few counts of this clonotype. What it binds is not known. The sequencing sample was made of blood. The sequence came from a man aged 18 to 30 in good health. The chain links TRBV5-1 to TRBJ2-1; D unclear. CDR3 in amino acids: CASSLGAGVGNEQFF. In DNA, the CDR3 is TGCGCCAGCAGCTTGGGGGCCGGAGTGGGCAATGAGCAGTTCTTC.